This T cell receptor beta chain was identified during a study of T-cell reconstitution after alpha-beta-depleted transplantation in children (dated by TCRdb to the mid-2010s). Study-level background: Using TCR repertoire profiling, the study quantitatively followed how T-cell immune reconstitution unfolded in children after TCRalphabeta/CD19-depleted allogeneic hematopoietic cell transplantation.

What the study reported, not specific to this receptor: In some patients, the high TCRbeta diversity seen at day 60 was put down to recipient T cells and intrathymic progenitors that had survived conditioning. About two months after transplant, the apparently early recovery of alphabetaT-cell counts reportedly depended on just several hundred clones that had expanded rapidly and came from non-depleted graft cells. Hyperexpanded clone frequencies declined over subsequent months; after one year, T-cell counts and TCRbeta diversity were mostly attributed to newly produced T cells.

This clonotype showed up many times. The specificity of this receptor is unknown. Base qualities were left out, and no much larger clone turns up one base away. According to the study, the label for this sample's time point signals: day 60 (about 2 months) after transplantation. This specimen's treatment or condition label, per the study, means: allogeneic hematopoietic cell transplantation with graft depleted of TCRalphabeta T cells and CD19 B cells. TCRalphabeta/CD19-depleted allogeneic hematopoietic cell grafts were given to the transplant recipients, all of whom were children. Libraries were constructed by PCR. Sequencing relied on an Illumina HiSeq 2500. To normalize quantification of the TCRbeta repertoire, the TCR libraries were built with molecular barcoding that relied on unique molecular identifiers. TCRdb reprocessing: public reads trimmed at Q25 with fastp, clones called with MiXCR, in-frame beta chains kept. All rows with the same CDR3 protein become a single entry with the most common DNA and genes. Counted in this sample were nearly 20,000 distinct CDR3 sequences; 10% to 15% of them appeared once. The ten largest clones take up roughly 35% of the sample.

The TCR originated in a female patient aged 2-9 years who had a stem cell transplant for congenital amegakaryocytic thrombocytopenia, so the T cells may come from the graft donor. Source: PBMCs, mostly from graft donor cells, taken 60 days after TCRalphabeta/CD19-depleted stem cell transplant.

The CDR3 protein: CASSPHGTLEGKLFF. The DNA sequence reads TGTGCCAGCAGCCCCCACGGGACTCTGGAAGGAAAACTGTTTTTT. Recombination connected TRBV12-3 or TRBV12-4 to TRBJ1-4, with a tentative D gene TRBD1 over 5 matching bases. V loses 6 bases of germline sequence and J loses 10 bases, and the interval between the two ends is 21 bases. Inclusive of the bounding cysteine and phenylalanine, the CDR3 is 15 residues long. Only the CDR3 DNA is retained, 45 bases long and in frame from the first base.